This T cell receptor (beta chain) was recorded in a study of T cells in localized non-small cell lung cancer. The method was immunoSEQ multiplex PCR; TCRdb's version includes in-frame clones alone and lacks a portion of them. The table shows roughly 48,000 clones, with around three quarters occurring only once. Germline loops: CDR1 SGHDT, CDR2 YYEEEE. The V gene end was trimmed by 4 bases and the J gene end by 1 base; junction bases not matched to a gene: 10. The CDR3 loop spans 16 amino acids. General study findings and limits: The highest T cell clonality was in uninvolved adjacent lung, above tumor. Sequencing involved a lone tumor region, leaving heterogeneity possible.

With respect to this clone: Its antigen is not identified.

This receptor was taken from a man aged 35-75 years with stage I squamous cell lung carcinoma. The J gene is TRBJ2-7, the V gene TRBV5-6; TRBD2 aligns across 8 bases. The material was peripheral blood, obtained before any cancer treatment. The CDR3 protein is CASSPALSGVSYEQYF. The CDR3 region has the DNA TGTGCCAGCAGCCCCGCCCTTAGCGGGGTTTCCTACGAGCAGTACTTC.